This passage covers 11 T cell receptor beta chains from one sample sequenced in a study of T cells after yellow fever vaccination. TCRdb re-called the 5' RACE reads with MiXCR, one entry per CDR3 protein. The data hold about 350,000 distinct CDR3 sequences, with under 14% observed a single time. The specimen was PBMCs, collected on the day of the first yellow fever vaccination. These receptors all stem from a man aged 18 to 35 who received the YFV17D yellow fever vaccine.

This clonotype was seen a handful of times. The genes are TRBV20-1 and TRBJ2-7; unclear D gene. The CDR3 contains 13 residues. The ends were cut back, 4 bases at V and 6 bases at J, with 16 bases in the middle. Looked up from germline, CDR1 is DFQATT and CDR2 is SNEGSKA (reference sequence). CDR3 sequence (DNA): TGCAGTGCTATCAGTTACAGCGACACCGAGCAGTACTTC. This gives the protein CSAISYSDTEQYF.

A remark on this clonotype: A much larger clone sits a single nucleotide away, making a read error possible. The V gene is TRBV20-1, the J gene TRBJ1-5; the match to TRBD1 covers 7 bases. V lost 5 bases, J lost 7 bases, and 8 bases stayed unmatched. The V gene's germline CDR1 is DFQATT and CDR2 SNEGSKA (reference sequence). The CDR3 is made up of 13 amino acids. The CDR3 spells CSAYGSGGQPQHF. Here the CDR3 DNA reads TGCAGTGCTTACGGGTCAGGGGGGCAGCCCCAGCATTTT.

V usage is TRBV7-3 and J usage is TRBJ2-1; TRBD2 is a possible D gene (5 bases). Trimming took 5 bases from V and 10 from J, leaving 24 bases between them. The CDR3 has 16 residues. Germline lookup yields CDR1 SGHTA and CDR2 FQGTGA. CDR3 DNA: TGTGCCAGCAGCCCGACGGGCGCGGAGGCGGGTGGGGAGCAGTTCTTC. This codes for CASSPTGAEAGGEQFF.

V gene TRBV2 combines with J gene TRBJ2-3; 9 bases line up with TRBD2. CDR1 and CDR2 (germline): SNHLY, FYNNEI. The CDR3 has 14 residues. With V trimmed by 6 bases and J by 1 base, 2 bases remained unmatched. Written as DNA, the CDR3 is TGTGCCAGCAGGCAGCGGGGGGGCACAGATACGCAGTATTTT. Translation gives CASRQRGGTDTQYF.

The V and J genes are TRBV7-9 and TRBJ2-3; TRBD2 aligns across 7 bases. V was clipped by 3 bases and J by 7 bases; unmatched bases: 4. Germline V lookup: CDR1 SEHNR, CDR2 FQNEAQ (reference sequence). The CDR3 consists of 13 residues. CDR3 sequence: CASSLGGVNTQYF. The CDR3, as DNA: TGTGCCAGCAGCTTGGGAGGGGTGAATACGCAGTATTTT.

This clonotype has ten or more counts. The genes are TRBV20-1 and TRBJ2-3; TRBD2 matches at 13 bases. V shed 0 bases, J shed 3 bases, and the junction held 3 bases outside the gene matches. Germline V gene sequence: CDR1 DFQATT, CDR2 SNEGSKA (reference sequence). CDR3 length equals 16 residues. The DNA of the CDR3 is TGCAGTGCTAGAGAACGACTAGCGGGGGGTACAGATACGCAGTATTTT. Translated: CSARERLAGGTDTQYF.

The genes are TRBV3-1 and TRBJ1-1; D is uncertain. The V gene's germline CDR1 is LGHDT and CDR2 YNNKEL (reference sequence). Trimming took 4 bases from V and 0 from J, leaving 15 bases between them. This CDR3 is built from 16 residues. The CDR3 DNA follows: TGTGCCAGCAGCCTGCGGGCCCGGCTTATGAACACTGAAGCTTTCTTT. Translating gives CASSLRARLMNTEAFF.

The V gene is TRBV7-8, the J gene TRBJ2-5; tentatively, D is TRBD2 (5 bases). Germline V gives CDR1 SGHVS, CDR2 FQNEAQ. The CDR3 totals 13 residues. Between the trimmed V and J ends, which lost 5 bases and 7 bases, there was a span of 14 bases. This CDR3 reads CASSGLAEGTQYF. CDR3 nucleotides: TGTGCCAGCAGCGGGCTGGCAGAGGGGACCCAGTACTTC.

This clonotype has only a few counts. The chain employs TRBV5-4 and TRBJ2-1; 11 bases are a match to TRBD2. This CDR3 has 18 residues. The germline V gene has CDR1 SGHNT and CDR2 YYREEE (reference sequence). Losses at the gene ends were 0 bases for V and 1 base for J; bases not matched to a gene: 6. DNA of the CDR3: TGTGCCAGCAGCTTGGGGCTAGCGGGGGGTGGGTCCTACAATGAGCAGTTCTTC. Amino acids: CASSLGLAGGGSYNEQFF.

This clonotype was seen a few times. The chain couples TRBV12-3 or TRBV12-4 to TRBJ2-7; D uncertain. This CDR3 region has 13 residues. V lost 2 bases to trimming and J lost 5 bases, with 10 bases between them. In DNA form, the CDR3 reads TGTGCCAGCAGTTTAACCCCCTTCCACGAGCAGTACTTC. Its protein product is CASSLTPFHEQYF.

The V call is TRBV12-3 or TRBV12-4, the J call TRBJ1-2; no definite D call. The CDR3 loop spans 12 amino acids. Trimming took off 3 bases at V and 7 bases at J, with 9 bases between the two ends. CDR3 in amino acids: CASSLGRSGYTF. The CDR3, as DNA: TGTGCCAGCAGTTTGGGCAGGAGTGGCTACACCTTC.